The entry that follows covers one TCR beta chain sequence. The data were taken from a study of cytomegalovirus exposure and HLA in healthy donors. There are 13 residues in the CDR3. Germline loops: CDR1 LNHDA, CDR2 SQIVND (reference sequence). Trimming removed 5 bases from V and 5 bases from J, with 12 bases in between. Some clones are missing from TCRdb's copy, which holds only in-frame ones; the method was immunoSEQ multiplex PCR. The table records 150,000 or so clones, 85% to 90% of them present only once. Sequencing was carried out using PBMCs. The sequence derives from a woman between 18 and 29 years old in good health and CMV-seropositive. V is TRBV19 and J is TRBJ1-1, with a weak D call TRBD1 (5 bases). The CDR3 region has the DNA TGTGCCAGTAGTCCCGGGGCGGGGACTGAAGCTTTCTTT. This sequence encodes CASSPGAGTEAFF.